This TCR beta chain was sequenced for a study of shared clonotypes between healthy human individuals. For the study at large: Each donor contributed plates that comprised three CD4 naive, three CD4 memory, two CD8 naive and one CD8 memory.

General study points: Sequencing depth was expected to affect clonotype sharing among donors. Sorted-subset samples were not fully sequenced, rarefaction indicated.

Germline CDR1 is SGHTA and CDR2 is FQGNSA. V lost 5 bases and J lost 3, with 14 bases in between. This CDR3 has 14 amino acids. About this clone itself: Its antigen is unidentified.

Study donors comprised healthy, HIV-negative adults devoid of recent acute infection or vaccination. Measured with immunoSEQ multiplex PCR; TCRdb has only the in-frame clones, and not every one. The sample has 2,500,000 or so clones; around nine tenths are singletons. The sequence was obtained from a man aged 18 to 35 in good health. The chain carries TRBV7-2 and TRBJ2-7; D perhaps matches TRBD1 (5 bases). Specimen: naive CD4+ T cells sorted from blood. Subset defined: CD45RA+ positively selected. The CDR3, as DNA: TGTGCCAGCAGCCCCTATGACAGCCTCTACGAGCAGTACTTC. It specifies CASSPYDSLYEQYF.